This TCR beta chain was documented in a study of response to subunit inactivated influenza vaccine. The CDR3 length is 14 residues. V shed 6 bases, J shed 7 bases, and the junction held 9 bases outside the gene matches. Germline V lookup: CDR1 DFQATT, CDR2 SNEGSKA (reference sequence). TCRdb re-analysed the RT-PCR reads in MiXCR, keeping a single row per CDR3 protein. The sample records 500,000 to 600,000 distinct CDR3 sequences, around 10% being singletons. These sequences were also reported in another study, on T cells expressing NK-cell markers. In that study: Generation of TCR beta cDNA was performed by 5'RACE template switching incorporating UMIs. It was sorted CD3+CD56-NKG2C+, CD3+CD56+NKG2C- and CD3+CD56+NKG2C+ T cells that provided the TCR beta repertoires. Sorting was restricted to alpha-beta TCR T cells by an anti-gamma-delta TCR antibody in several experiments. Roughly 1.0-8% of CD8+ T cells in several donors belonged to dominant NKG2C+ clonotypes. In four donors, these clonotypes also led the CD3+CD56-NKG2C+ fraction.

The sample was PBMCs from blood, taken on the day of vaccination. V is TRBV20-1 and J is TRBJ1-1; 12 positions match TRBD1. This sequence was found in a man in his forties or fifties who received an inactivated influenza vaccine. The CDR3 protein is CSAEPGTGGIEAFF. As DNA, the CDR3 is TGCAGTGCGGAACCCGGGACAGGGGGCATTGAAGCTTTCTTT.